Each of the 27 T cell receptor beta chains below was sequenced from the same sample in a study of T cell responses to AZD1222 COVID-19 vaccine. Profiled with immunoSEQ multiplex PCR; TCRdb holds only in-frame clones, not every one. Of under 150,000 clones in the sample, around 83% were seen once. The starting material was peripheral blood, obtained on day 0 of MenACWY control vaccination. The origin of the receptors is an adult in good health.

The CDR3 coding sequence is TGCAGCGTTGTAAGCACCGGAACCCTAAAAGAGACCCAGTACTTC. Translating it yields CSVVSTGTLKETQYF. This chain links TRBV29-1 with TRBJ2-5, with no clear D. Germline V gene sequence: CDR1 SQVTM, CDR2 ANQGSEA. The CDR3 is made up of 15 amino acids. Between the trimmed V and J ends, which lost 4 bases and 3 bases, there was a span of 18 bases.

The DNA of the CDR3 is TGCAGCGTTGAAGATAAGAGGGACCGCGGGGAGCTGTTTTTT. Translating gives CSVEDKRDRGELFF. This rearrangement joins TRBV29-1 to TRBJ2-2; D is possibly TRBD1 or TRBD2 (5 bases each). Germline lookup yields CDR1 SQVTM and CDR2 ANQGSEA. The length of the CDR3 is 14 residues. V gave up 0 bases and J gave up 7 bases, with 12 bases separating them.

The chain combines TRBV9 with TRBJ1-2; no clear D. The germline V gene encodes CDR1 SGDLS and CDR2 YYNGEE. The CDR3 covers 14 residues. The V and J ends lost 0 bases and 2 bases respectively, with 8 bases between them. Here the CDR3 reads CASSVVPQNYGYTF. The CDR3 coding sequence is TGTGCCAGCAGCGTAGTCCCGCAGAACTATGGCTACACCTTC.

This rearrangement joins TRBV7-2 to TRBJ2-7, with D tentatively TRBD1 (5 bases). The CDR3 spans 14 residues. The germline CDR1 and CDR2 sequences are SGHTA and FQGNSA. The V end lost 0 bases, the J end lost 4 bases, and 10 bases lay between the germline ends. CDR3 bases: TGTGCCAGCAGCTTAGCAGCAGGGCGGTACGAGCAGTACTTC. It is translated as CASSLAAGRYEQYF.

The chain carries TRBV5-8 and TRBJ1-5, with no clear D. Germline CDR1 and CDR2: SGHTS and YDEGEE. CDR3 size: 15 residues. V lost 1 base, J lost 0 bases, and 8 bases lay in between. CDR3 region: CASSLRGYSNQPQHF. The CDR3 DNA reads TGTGCCAGCAGCTTGCGGGGATATAGCAATCAGCCCCAGCATTTT.

This chain uses TRBV11-2 with TRBJ1-6; D ambiguous. Trimming took off 4 bases at V and 10 bases at J, with 8 bases between the two ends. CDR1 SGHAT and CDR2 FQNNGV come from the germline V gene. The CDR3 covers 12 residues. CDR3 sequence reads: CASSSPGSPLHF. The CDR3 bases are TGTGCCAGCAGCTCCCCCGGATCACCCCTCCACTTT.

The table lists this clone with a few counts. The chain couples TRBV19 to TRBJ2-2, with no clear D. In germline, CDR1 is LNHDA, CDR2 SQIVND (reference sequence). The CDR3 is 13 amino acids. The V and J ends lost 3 bases and 4 bases respectively, with 6 bases between them. The DNA for the CDR3 is TGTGCCAGTAGTATCTTATCCACCGGGGAGCTGTTTTTT. It encodes CASSILSTGELFF.

This chain links TRBV19 with TRBJ1-1; 11 positions agree with TRBD1. CDR1 is LNHDA and CDR2 is SQIVND in the germline V gene (reference sequence). Germline trimming cut 3 bases from V and 1 base from J; bases unmatched to any gene: 7. The CDR3 has 17 amino acids. The CDR3 DNA reads as TGTGCCAGTAGTATTGGGACAGGGGGGCCGTGGAACACTGAAGCTTTCTTT. As protein: CASSIGTGGPWNTEAFF.

The chain combines TRBV9 with TRBJ2-1, with D unclear. The CDR3 runs 16 residues. V dropped 0 bases and J dropped 0 bases, with 10 bases sitting between them. In germline, CDR1 is SGDLS, CDR2 YYNGEE. CDR3 bases: TGTGCCAGCAGCGTAGTGGACGGCGGCTCCTACAATGAGCAGTTCTTC. It is translated as CASSVVDGGSYNEQFF. The full variable domain, its missing parts supplied by reference TRBV9 and TRBJ2-1, is DSGVTQTPKHLITATGQRVTLRCSPRSGDLSVYWYQQSLDQGLQFLIQYYNGEERAKGNILERFSAQQFPDLHSELNLSSLELGDSALYFCASSVVDGGSYNEQFFGPGTRLTVL.

The chain employs TRBV5-1 and TRBJ2-7; 9 positions agree with TRBD1. Germline loops: CDR1 SGHRS, CDR2 YFSETQ. The CDR3 runs 16 residues. V lost 0 bases, J lost 4 bases, and 8 bases stayed unmatched. CDR3 sequence (DNA): TGCGCCAGCAGCTTGGAGGGACAGGGCCATCTATACGAGCAGTACGTC. It translates to CASSLEGQGHLYEQYV.

CDR3 sequence: CASRDRDTTDTQYF. The CDR3 DNA follows: TGTGCCAGCAGGGACCGGGACACCACAGATACGCAGTATTTT. The rearrangement joins TRBV13 to TRBJ2-3; weak D call: TRBD1 (6 bases). Trimming removed 6 bases at V and 2 bases at J, with 12 bases between. The CDR3 is 14 amino acids. Germline CDR1 is PRHDT and CDR2 is FYEKMQ (reference sequence).

The chain is built from TRBV7-2 and TRBJ1-3; no reliable D call. The CDR3 runs 14 residues. CDR1 is SGHTA, CDR2 FQGNSA, per germline. Trimming removed 5 bases at V and 0 bases at J, with 8 bases between. CDR3 coding DNA: TGTGCCAGCAGCGCGCAAATCTCTGGAAACACCATATATTTT. Its protein product is CASSAQISGNTIYF.

The chain recombines TRBV10-2 with TRBJ2-3; TRBD2 agrees at 10 bases. Germline-derived CDR1 and CDR2 are WSHSY and SAAADI. V lost 6 bases and J lost 4; bases outside the gene matches: 7. The length of the CDR3 is 15 residues. CDR3 in amino acids: CASRSGGASSDTQYF. The CDR3 nucleotides are TGCGCCAGCAGGAGCGGGGGGGCTTCCTCAGATACGCAGTATTTT.

The chain links TRBV10-2 to TRBJ2-2; unclear D gene. CDR1 is WSHSY, CDR2 SAAADI, per germline. Trimming stripped 6 bases from V and 3 bases from J, with 14 bases between. CDR3 length equals 15 residues. DNA for the CDR3: TGCGCCAGCAGCCCCGAACTCAGATACACCGGGGAGCTGTTTTTT. Amino acid sequence: CASSPELRYTGELFF.

The chain combines TRBV2 with TRBJ1-2; D is unresolved. The V end was cut by 2 bases, the J end by 10 bases, with 23 bases between. CDR1 and CDR2 from the germline V gene are SNHLY and FYNNEI. CDR3 length: 16 amino acids. The CDR3 is CASSETSGYKILDYTF. CDR3 DNA sequence: TGTGCCAGCAGTGAAACCTCCGGGTATAAAATTCTGGACTACACCTTC.

The chain combines TRBV28 with TRBJ2-3; D is perhaps TRBD1 (6 bases). Germline lookup yields CDR1 MDHEN and CDR2 SYDVKM. V lost 2 bases and J lost 1, with 13 bases in between. This CDR3 is built from 16 residues. CDR3 loop: CASSLRTPGGTDTQYF. The DNA for the CDR3 is TGTGCCAGCAGTTTAAGGACTCCAGGGGGCACAGATACGCAGTATTTT.

This clone has only one observation. The CDR3 DNA follows: TGTGCCACCAGCAGAGAAACAGGGCTGAACTATGGCTACACCTTC. Protein product: CATSRETGLNYGYTF. V and J are TRBV15 and TRBJ1-2; the D gene is possibly TRBD1 (6 bases). This CDR3 comprises 15 residues. The V gene's germline CDR1 is LNHNV and CDR2 YYDKDF (reference sequence). Trimming shortened V by 0 bases and J by 2 bases, and 10 bases separated the two germline ends.

The rearrangement uses TRBV6-5 and TRBJ1-2; maybe TRBD1 (6 bases). V shed 7 bases and J shed 2 bases, with 11 bases lying between them. Germline V gene data show CDR1 as MNHEY and CDR2 as SVGAGI. The CDR3 spans 13 residues. The CDR3 loop reads CASNTGTNYGYTF. The CDR3 DNA follows: TGTGCCAGCAACACCGGGACAAACTATGGCTACACCTTC.

The chain is built from TRBV9 and TRBJ1-1; tentatively, D is TRBD1 (6 bases). Germline V gene lookup returns CDR1 SGDLS and CDR2 YYNGEE. The length of the CDR3 is 15 residues. V was pared by 3 bases and J by 4 bases, with 16 bases between. CDR3 nucleotides: TGTGCCAGCAGCGGCGGGGGCGTGGGGGGCACTGAAGCTTTCTTT. As protein: CASSGGGVGGTEAFF.

The rearrangement links TRBV25-1 to TRBJ2-1; D uncertain. V shed 0 bases and J shed 5 bases, with 11 bases lying between them. CDR1 and CDR2 from the germline V gene are MGHDK and SYGVNS. The length of the CDR3 is 15 residues. CDR3 in DNA: TGTGCCAGCAGTGAATATGGCCCTACCGACAATGAGCAGTTCTTC. Its protein product is CASSEYGPTDNEQFF.

The chain joins TRBV5-6 to TRBJ2-7; TRBD2 is a possible D gene (5 bases). Trimming cost V 0 bases and J 1 base, with 14 bases left between them. The CDR3 has 16 amino acids. Looked up from germline, CDR1 is SGHDT and CDR2 is YYEEEE. CDR3 sequence (DNA): TGTGCCAGCAGCTTGGAGGCTCTTCGGGGATCCTACGAGCAGTACTTC. Protein product: CASSLEALRGSYEQYF.

This clone was seen only a few times. The chain combines TRBV10-3 with TRBJ1-2; the D gene is possibly TRBD1 (6 bases). CDR1 ENHRY and CDR2 SYGVKD come from the germline V gene. The ends were cut back, 2 bases at V and 3 bases at J, with 10 bases in the middle. This CDR3 has 14 residues. The CDR3 coding sequence is TGTGCCATCAGTGAGACAGGGCAGGACTATGGCTACACCTTC. Encoded protein: CAISETGQDYGYTF.

The V call is TRBV4-2, the J call TRBJ2-1; the D gene is possibly TRBD2 (5 bases). The CDR3 loop spans 17 amino acids. Germline V lookup: CDR1 LGHNA, CDR2 YNFKEQ. V lost 0 bases and J lost 4, with 16 bases in between. In DNA, the CDR3 is TGTGCCAGCAGCCAAGATTTAATGGTAGCGACATACAATGAGCAGTTCTTC. Translation gives CASSQDLMVATYNEQFF.

The chain carries TRBV3-1 (or the pseudogene TRBV3-2) and TRBJ1-2, with unresolved D. V gave up 4 bases and J gave up 4 bases, with 10 bases separating them. CDR3 length: 13 amino acids. Germline values: CDR1 LGHDT, CDR2 YNNKEL (reference sequence). Here the CDR3 DNA reads TGTGCCAGCAGCCTCGGGGAAACCTATGGCTACACCTTC. Encoded protein: CASSLGETYGYTF.

This chain uses TRBV5-4 with TRBJ2-7, with a possible D match to TRBD1 (9 bases). CDR1 and CDR2 (germline): SGHNT, YYREEE (reference sequence). This CDR3 is 16 amino acids long. V lost 5 bases and J lost 4, with 22 bases in between. In DNA form, the CDR3 reads TGTGCCAGCAGTCCTGCGGGGGGACAGGGTCAGTACGAGCAGTACTTC. Translated: CASSPAGGQGQYEQYF.

This clone was seen a handful of times. V gene TRBV7-9 combines with J gene TRBJ2-2; 9 bases are a match to TRBD1. Germline CDR1 and CDR2: SEHNR and FQNEAQ (reference sequence). CDR3 length: 15 amino acids. The V and J ends lost 4 bases and 3 bases, in that order; junction bases with no gene match: 3. As DNA, the CDR3 is TGTGCCAGCAGCTCCGGACAGGGGTACACCGGGGAGCTGTTTTTT. Residues: CASSSGQGYTGELFF.

This clone was detected a few times. CDR3 protein: CASSVAILGSPQSSGELFF. The CDR3 nucleotides read TGTGCCAGCAGCGTAGCGATCCTGGGGTCCCCCCAGTCCTCCGGGGAGCTGTTTTTT. This chain joins TRBV9 and TRBJ2-2; D not certain. V lost 0 bases, J lost 6 bases, and 24 bases lay in between. The CDR3 consists of 19 residues. Germline CDR1 is SGDLS and CDR2 is YYNGEE.